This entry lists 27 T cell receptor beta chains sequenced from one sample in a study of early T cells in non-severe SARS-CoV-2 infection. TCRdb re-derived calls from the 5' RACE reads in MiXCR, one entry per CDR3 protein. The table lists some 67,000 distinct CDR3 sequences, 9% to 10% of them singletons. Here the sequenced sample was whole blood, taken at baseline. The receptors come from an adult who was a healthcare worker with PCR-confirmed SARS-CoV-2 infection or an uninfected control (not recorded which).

The CDR3 DNA is TGTGCCAGCAGCCGAATCAGGGGGCCCTACGAGCAGTACTTC. Its protein is CASSRIRGPYEQYF. The rearrangement joins TRBV3-1 to TRBJ2-7, with 8 bases matching TRBD1. The CDR3 covers 14 residues. Trimming removed 4 bases from V and 2 bases from J; junction bases left unmatched: 4. Per the germline V gene, CDR1 is LGHDT and CDR2 is YNNKEL (reference sequence).

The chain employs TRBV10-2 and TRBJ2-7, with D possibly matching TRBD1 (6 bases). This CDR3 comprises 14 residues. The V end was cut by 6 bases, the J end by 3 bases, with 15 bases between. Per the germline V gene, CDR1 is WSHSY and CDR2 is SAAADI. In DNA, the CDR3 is TGCGCCAGCAGGGGGGCCTCCTGGGACTACGAGCAGTACTTC. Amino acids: CASRGASWDYEQYF.

CDR3 sequence (DNA): TGTGCCAGCAGTTTTTGGAGGGACGGGAGCGAGCAGTTCTTC. Its protein is CASSFWRDGSEQFF. The chain couples TRBV27 to TRBJ2-1, with D maybe TRBD2 (6 bases). Germline V gene lookup returns CDR1 MNHEY and CDR2 SMNVEV (reference sequence). This CDR3 is 14 amino acids long. The V end was cut by 3 bases, the J end by 10 bases, with 16 bases between.

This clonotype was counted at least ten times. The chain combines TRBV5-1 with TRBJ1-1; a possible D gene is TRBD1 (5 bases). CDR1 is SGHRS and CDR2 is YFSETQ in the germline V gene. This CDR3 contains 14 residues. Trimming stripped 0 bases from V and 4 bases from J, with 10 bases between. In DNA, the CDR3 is TGCGCCAGCAGCTTGGATGCAGGGACCACTGAAGCTTTCTTT. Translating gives CASSLDAGTTEAFF.

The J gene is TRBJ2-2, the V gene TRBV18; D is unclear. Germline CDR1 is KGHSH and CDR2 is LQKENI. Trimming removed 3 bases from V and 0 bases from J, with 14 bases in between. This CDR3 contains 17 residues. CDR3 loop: CASSPKSGQTNTGELFF. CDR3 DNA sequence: TGTGCCAGCTCACCGAAGTCAGGTCAGACGAACACCGGGGAGCTGTTTTTT. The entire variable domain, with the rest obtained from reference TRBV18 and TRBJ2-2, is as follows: NAGVMQNPRHLVRRRGQEARLRCSPMKGHSHVYWYRQLPEEGLKFMVYLQKENIIDESGMPKERFSAEFPKEGPSILRIQQVVRGDSAAYFCASSPKSGQTNTGELFFGEGSRLTVL.

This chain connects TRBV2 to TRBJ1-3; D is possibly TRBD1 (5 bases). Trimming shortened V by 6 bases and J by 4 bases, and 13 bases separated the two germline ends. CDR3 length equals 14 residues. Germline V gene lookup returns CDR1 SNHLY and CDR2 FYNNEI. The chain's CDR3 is CASSILGVGNTIYF. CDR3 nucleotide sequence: TGTGCCAGCAGCATACTAGGGGTCGGAAACACCATATATTTT.

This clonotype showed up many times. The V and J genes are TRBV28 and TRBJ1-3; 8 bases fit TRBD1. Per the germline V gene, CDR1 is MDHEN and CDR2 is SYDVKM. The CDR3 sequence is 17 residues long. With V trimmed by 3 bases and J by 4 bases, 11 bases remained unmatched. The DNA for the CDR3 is TGTGCCAGCAGTTTCCGAACGAGGACAGGGCAGGGAAACACCATATATTTT. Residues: CASSFRTRTGQGNTIYF.

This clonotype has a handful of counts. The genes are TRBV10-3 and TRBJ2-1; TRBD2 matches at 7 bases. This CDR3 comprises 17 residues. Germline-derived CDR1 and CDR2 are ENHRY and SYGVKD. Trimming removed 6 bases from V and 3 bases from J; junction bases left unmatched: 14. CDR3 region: CAIRPGTNQGIYNEQFF. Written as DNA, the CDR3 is TGTGCCATCAGACCCGGGACTAACCAAGGTATCTACAATGAGCAGTTCTTC.

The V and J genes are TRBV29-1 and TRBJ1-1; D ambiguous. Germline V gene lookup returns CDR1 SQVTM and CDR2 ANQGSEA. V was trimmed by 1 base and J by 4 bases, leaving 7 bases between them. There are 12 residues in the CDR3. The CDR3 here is CSVEGTGTEAFF. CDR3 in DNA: TGCAGCGTTGAAGGGACGGGCACTGAAGCTTTCTTT. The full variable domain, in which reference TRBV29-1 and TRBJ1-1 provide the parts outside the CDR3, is SAVISQKPSRDICQRGTSLTIQCQVDSQVTMMFWYRQQPGQSLTLIATANQGSEATYESGFVIDKFPISRPNLTFSTLTVSNMSPEDSSIYLCSVEGTGTEAFFGQGTRLTVV.

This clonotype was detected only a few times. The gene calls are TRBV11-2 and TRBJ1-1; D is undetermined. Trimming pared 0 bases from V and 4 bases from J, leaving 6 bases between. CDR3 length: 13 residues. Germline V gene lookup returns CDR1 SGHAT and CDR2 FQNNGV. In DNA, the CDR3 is TGTGCCAGCAGCTTAGACGCTGTCACTGAAGCTTTCTTT. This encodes CASSLDAVTEAFF.

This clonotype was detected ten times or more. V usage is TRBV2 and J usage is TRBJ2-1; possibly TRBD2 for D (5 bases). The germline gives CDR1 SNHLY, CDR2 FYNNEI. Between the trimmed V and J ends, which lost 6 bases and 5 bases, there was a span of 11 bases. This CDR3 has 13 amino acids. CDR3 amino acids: CASSTDYHNEQFF. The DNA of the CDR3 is TGTGCCAGCAGCACAGACTACCACAATGAGCAGTTCTTC. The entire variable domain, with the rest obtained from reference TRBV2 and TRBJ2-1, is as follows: EPEVTQTPSHQVTQMGQEVILRCVPISNHLYFYWYRQILGQKVEFLVSFYNNEISEKSEIFDDQFSVERPDGSNFTLKIRSTKLEDSAMYFCASSTDYHNEQFFGPGTRLTVL.

DNA of the CDR3: TGTGCCATCAGTGGTGAACAGGGGACCACCGGGGAGCTGTTTTTT. Translation gives CAISGEQGTTGELFF. V usage is TRBV10-3 and J usage is TRBJ2-2; 7 nucleotides agree with TRBD1. CDR3 size: 15 residues. V trimming: 4 bases; J trimming: 4 bases; junction bases outside the gene matches: 6. Germline loops: CDR1 ENHRY, CDR2 SYGVKD.

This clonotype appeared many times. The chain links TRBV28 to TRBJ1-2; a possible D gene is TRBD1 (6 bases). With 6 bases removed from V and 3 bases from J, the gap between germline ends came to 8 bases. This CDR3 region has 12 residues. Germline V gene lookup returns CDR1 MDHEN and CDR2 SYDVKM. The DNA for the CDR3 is TGTGCCAGCAGCAGGACAGACTATGGCTACACCTTC. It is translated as CASSRTDYGYTF.

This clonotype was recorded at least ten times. For the CDR3, the DNA is TGTGCCAGCAGTGTCCCCCCGGGGGGTTCCTGGACCGAAGCTTTCTTT. It yields the protein CASSVPPGGSWTEAFF. The genes are TRBV6-2 or TRBV6-3 and TRBJ1-1; tentatively, D is TRBD1 (5 bases). CDR3 length: 16 residues. Trimming took 5 bases from V and 8 from J, leaving 24 bases between them. The germline CDR1 and CDR2 sequences are MNHEY and SVGEGT.

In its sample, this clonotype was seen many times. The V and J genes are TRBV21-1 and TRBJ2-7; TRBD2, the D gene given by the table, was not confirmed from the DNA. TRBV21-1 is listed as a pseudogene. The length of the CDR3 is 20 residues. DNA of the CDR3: TGTGCCAGCAGCAATCTGAGTGAGACTAGCGGGAGTTTTCGGCCCTACGAGCAGTACTTC. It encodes CASSNLSETSGSFRPYEQYF.

The CDR3 nucleotides read TGTGCCAGCAGCTTATGGGACAACCCCGATGCGCAGTATTTT. Amino acid sequence: CASSLWDNPDAQYF. V usage is TRBV7-3 and J usage is TRBJ2-3; D might be TRBD1 (6 bases). The V and J ends lost 2 bases and 10 bases respectively, with 16 bases between them. The germline gives CDR1 SGHTA, CDR2 FQGTGA. The CDR3 spans 14 residues.

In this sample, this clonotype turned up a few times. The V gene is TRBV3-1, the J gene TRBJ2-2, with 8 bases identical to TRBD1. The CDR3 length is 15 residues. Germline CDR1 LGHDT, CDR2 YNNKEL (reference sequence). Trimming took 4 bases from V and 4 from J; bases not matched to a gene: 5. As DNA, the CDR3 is TGTGCCAGCAGCCGAGGACAGGGAAGCACCGGGGAGCTGTTTTTT. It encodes CASSRGQGSTGELFF.

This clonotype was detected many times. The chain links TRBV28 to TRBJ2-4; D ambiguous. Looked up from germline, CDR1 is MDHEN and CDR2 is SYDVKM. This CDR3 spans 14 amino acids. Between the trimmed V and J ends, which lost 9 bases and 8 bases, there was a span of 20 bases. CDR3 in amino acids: CASRMSLPADIQYF. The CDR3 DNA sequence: TGTGCCAGTCGTATGAGCCTTCCGGCGGACATTCAGTACTTC.

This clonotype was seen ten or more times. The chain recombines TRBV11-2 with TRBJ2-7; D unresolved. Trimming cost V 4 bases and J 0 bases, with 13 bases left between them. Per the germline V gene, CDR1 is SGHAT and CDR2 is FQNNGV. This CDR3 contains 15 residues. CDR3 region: CASSYTGKGSYEQYF. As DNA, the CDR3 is TGTGCCAGCAGCTACACTGGGAAGGGCTCCTACGAGCAGTACTTC.

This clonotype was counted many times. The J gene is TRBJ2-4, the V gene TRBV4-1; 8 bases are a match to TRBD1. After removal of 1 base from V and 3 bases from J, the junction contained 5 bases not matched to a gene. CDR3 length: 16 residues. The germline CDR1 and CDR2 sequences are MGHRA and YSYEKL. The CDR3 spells CASSQGTGLGKNIQYF. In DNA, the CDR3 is TGCGCCAGCAGCCAAGGGACAGGGTTAGGCAAAAACATTCAGTACTTC.

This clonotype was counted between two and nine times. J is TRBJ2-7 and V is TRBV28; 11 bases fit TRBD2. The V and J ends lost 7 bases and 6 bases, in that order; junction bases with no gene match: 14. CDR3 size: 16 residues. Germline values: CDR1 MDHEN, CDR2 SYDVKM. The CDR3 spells CASTPPTGLAGSEQYF. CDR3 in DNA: TGTGCCAGCACCCCCCCGACTGGACTAGCGGGTAGCGAGCAGTACTTC.

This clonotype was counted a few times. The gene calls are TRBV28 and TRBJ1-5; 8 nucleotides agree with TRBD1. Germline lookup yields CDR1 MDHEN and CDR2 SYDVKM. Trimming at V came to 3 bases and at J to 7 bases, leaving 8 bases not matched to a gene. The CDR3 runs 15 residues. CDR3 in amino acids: CASSFVQGANQPQHF. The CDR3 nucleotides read TGTGCCAGCAGTTTTGTGCAGGGGGCGAACCAGCCCCAGCATTTT.

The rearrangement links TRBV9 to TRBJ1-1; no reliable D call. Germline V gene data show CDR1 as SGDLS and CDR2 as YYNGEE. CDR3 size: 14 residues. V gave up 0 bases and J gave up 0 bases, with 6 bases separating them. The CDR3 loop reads CASSVGVMNTEAFF. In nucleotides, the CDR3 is TGTGCCAGCAGCGTAGGAGTTATGAACACTGAAGCTTTCTTT.

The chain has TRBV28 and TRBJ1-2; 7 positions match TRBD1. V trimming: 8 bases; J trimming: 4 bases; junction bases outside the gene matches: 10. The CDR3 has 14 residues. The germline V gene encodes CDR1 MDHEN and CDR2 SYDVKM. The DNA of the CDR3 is TGTGCCAGCTCCCCGGCAGGGGGAATCTATGGCTACACCTTC. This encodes CASSPAGGIYGYTF.

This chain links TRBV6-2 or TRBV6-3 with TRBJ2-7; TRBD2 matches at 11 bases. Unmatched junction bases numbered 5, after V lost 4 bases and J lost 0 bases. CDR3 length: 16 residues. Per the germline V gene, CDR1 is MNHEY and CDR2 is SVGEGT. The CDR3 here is CASSSRLAGGSYEQYF. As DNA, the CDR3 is TGTGCCAGCAGTTCGAGGCTAGCGGGAGGCTCCTACGAGCAGTACTTC.

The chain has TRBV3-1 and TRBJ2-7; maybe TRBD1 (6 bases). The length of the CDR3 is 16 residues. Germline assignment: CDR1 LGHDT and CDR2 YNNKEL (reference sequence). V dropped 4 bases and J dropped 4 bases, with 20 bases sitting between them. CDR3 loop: CASSPESSTGWYEQYF. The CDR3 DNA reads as TGTGCCAGCAGCCCAGAATCATCGACAGGTTGGTACGAGCAGTACTTC.

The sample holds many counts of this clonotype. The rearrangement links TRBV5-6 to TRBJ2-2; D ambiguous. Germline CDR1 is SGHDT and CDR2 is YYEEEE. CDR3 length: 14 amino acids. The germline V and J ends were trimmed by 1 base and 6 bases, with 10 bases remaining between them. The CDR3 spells CASSLMGSAGELFF. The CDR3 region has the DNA TGTGCCAGCAGCTTGATGGGTTCGGCCGGGGAGCTGTTTTTT.